This TCR beta chain was observed in a study of T cells expressing NK-cell markers. About this clonotype itself: The antigen is not known.

Study results and limitations: In several donors, dominant clonotypes made up about 25-60.1% of CD3+CD56-NKG2C+ cells.

In generating TCR beta cDNA, 5'RACE template switching with UMIs was used. TCRdb reprocessed the 5' RACE reads, keeping one entry per CDR3 protein, no DNA. Recorded for this sample: 130,000 to 150,000 distinct CDR3 sequences. The TCR sequence derives from a young man in good health. The specimen sequenced was blood T cells: a sorted CD56 or NKG2C T cell subset, CD4+ or CD8+ T cells, or bulk PBMC T cells (not recorded which).

CDR3 loop: CASIEAPNGRKGGELFF. The rearrangement links TRBV11-1 to TRBJ2-2; the TCRdb D gene call, TRBD2, has no DNA to confirm it. This CDR3 spans 17 amino acids. The germline gives CDR1 SGHAT, CDR2 FQDESV (reference sequence).